This paragraph covers one T cell receptor (beta chain) sequence. Methods used by the authors: Reference gene primers were amplified, and this amplification served to estimate nucleated cell counts. Profiling relied on immunoSEQ multiplex PCR, and the TCRdb table lists in-frame clones only, not all of them. V, J and clone size reflect that table, while D and trimming were determined from the DNA. Of about 62,000 clones detected, roughly 85% appear once; the ten largest clones hold 1% to 1.5%. The data belong to a study of blood T cell repertoires in COVID-19. Whole-study context: Acute and convalescent COVID-19 specimens originated in the United States, Italy and Spain. In each case, the material was cDNA or gDNA derived from T cells, B-cell-depleted T cells, or PBMCs.

Material: peripheral blood. This sequence was found in a woman at least 80 years old with acute or convalescent COVID-19.

The DNA for the CDR3 is TGTGCCAGCAGTAACAGGGGTAGTGATCAGCCCCAGCATTTT. Protein sequence: CASSNRGSDQPQHF. The chain has TRBV6-2 or TRBV6-3 and TRBJ1-5, with 7 nucleotides matching TRBD1. Germline V gene sequence: CDR1 MNHEY, CDR2 SVGEGT. CDR3 length: 14 residues. J lost 5 bases, V lost 5 bases, and 6 bases had no gene match.